This entry lists 13 T cell receptor beta chains sequenced from one sample in a study of cytomegalovirus exposure and HLA in healthy donors. It was with 60 Vbeta and 13 Jbeta primers that the PCR ran. Using immunoSEQ multiplex PCR, the repertoire was profiled, and TCRdb retains in-frame clones only, with some absent. The data show about 140,000 clones, about three quarters seen once. Material for sequencing was PBMCs. These receptors originate from a woman in her twenties or thirties in good health and CMV-seronegative.

As concerns this clone: Germline is not matched at one junction end, which may reflect a read error. The chain combines TRBV7-7 with TRBJ1-1, with 8 positions matching TRBD1. CDR1 and CDR2 (germline): SSHAT, FNYEAQ (reference sequence). CDR3 length: 13 residues. DNA of the CDR3: TGTGCTAGCAGCCTGGGGACAGGAGGTGAAGCTTTCTTT. Translation gives CASSLGTGGEAFF.

The CDR3 here is CASSNPGSPGSPLHF. DNA for the CDR3: TGTGCCAGCAGTAACCCCGGGAGTCCGGGCTCACCCCTCCACTTT. The chain couples TRBV28 to TRBJ1-6; D unclear. CDR1 is MDHEN, CDR2 SYDVKM, per germline. The V end lost 5 bases, the J end lost 10 bases, and 18 bases lay between the germline ends. The CDR3 extends over 15 amino acids.

This clone was recorded a few times. This chain joins TRBV29-1 and TRBJ2-3, with D perhaps TRBD1 (5 bases). With 7 bases removed from V and 2 bases from J, the gap between germline ends came to 10 bases. CDR3 length equals 12 residues. Germline loops: CDR1 SQVTM, CDR2 ANQGSEA. CDR3 in amino acids: CSGSTATDTQYF. Here the CDR3 DNA reads TGCAGCGGGTCGACAGCCACAGATACGCAGTATTTT.

The rearrangement uses TRBV7-6 and TRBJ1-5, with 10 bases fitting TRBD1. V lost 0 bases and J lost 5; bases outside the gene matches: 13. This CDR3 is built from 19 residues. CDR1 and CDR2 from the germline V gene are SGHVS and FNYEAQ. For the CDR3, the DNA is TGTGCCAGCAGCTTAGCGTTGGGGACAGGGGCCATCCAGGATCAGCCCCAGCATTTT. Its protein is CASSLALGTGAIQDQPQHF.

The gene calls are TRBV6-1 and TRBJ2-5; the match to TRBD2 covers 7 bases. Germline values: CDR1 MNHNS, CDR2 SASEGT. This CDR3 is 11 amino acids long. V was pared by 3 bases and J by 9 bases, with 1 base of the junction left unmatched. As DNA, the CDR3 is TGTGCCAGCAGTGATGGGGGGGCCCAGTACTTC. This translates into CASSDGGAQYF.

The table lists this clone with a few counts. The rearrangement links TRBV6-1 to TRBJ1-1; no firm D call. This CDR3 comprises 13 residues. Trimming took 3 bases from V and 4 from J, leaving 9 bases between them. Germline CDR1 MNHNS, CDR2 SASEGT. The CDR3 region has the DNA TGTGCCAGCAGTGATGCAGGTGGCACTGAAGCTTTCTTT. Amino acid sequence: CASSDAGGTEAFF.

This chain joins TRBV6-5 and TRBJ2-2; TRBD2 aligns across 10 bases. The CDR3 runs 16 residues. The V gene's germline CDR1 is MNHEY and CDR2 SVGAGI. V lost 4 bases, J lost 2 bases, and 4 bases stayed unmatched. CDR3 sequence (DNA): TGTGCCAGCAGTTTTGGACTAGCGGATAACACCGGGGAGCTGTTTTTT. It encodes CASSFGLADNTGELFF.

This clone was observed once. The rearrangement joins TRBV5-1 to TRBJ1-4; D not resolved. There are 13 residues in the CDR3. The germline CDR1 and CDR2 sequences are SGHRS and YFSETQ. The V end lost 1 base, the J end lost 4 bases, and 5 bases lay between the germline ends. The CDR3 region has the DNA TGCGCCAGCAGCTTGCTTAATAATGAAAAACTGTTTTTT. This gives the protein CASSLLNNEKLFF.

The gene calls are TRBV30 and TRBJ2-5; D not resolved. Judging by the DNA end, TRBJ2-7 fits better; the J call may be wrong. Germline assignment: CDR1 GTSNPN and CDR2 SVGIG (reference sequence). The CDR3 sequence is 11 residues long. The CDR3: CAWSVSREQYF. CDR3 bases: TGTGCCTGGAGTGTAAGTCGCGAGCAGTACTTC.

The J gene is TRBJ2-1, the V gene TRBV6-5; weak D call: TRBD1 (6 bases). The CDR3 has 13 amino acids. The V and J ends lost 6 bases and 7 bases respectively, with 13 bases between them. CDR1 is MNHEY, CDR2 SVGAGI, per germline. CDR3 DNA sequence: TGTGCCAGCAGCGGATTAACAGGGAATGAGCAGTTCTTC. Amino acids: CASSGLTGNEQFF.

The rearrangement joins TRBV7-8 to TRBJ1-2; D not certain. The CDR3 is 17 amino acids. Germline V gene sequence: CDR1 SGHVS, CDR2 FQNEAQ. V was shortened by 1 base and J by 1 base, with 16 bases between the two germline ends. CDR3 DNA: TGTGCCAGCAGCTTAGTCCCATCGGGAGATTTTAACTATGGCTACACCTTC. Its protein product is CASSLVPSGDFNYGYTF.

The rearrangement joins TRBV12-5 to TRBJ2-1; 7 nucleotides match TRBD1. Germline values: CDR1 LGHNT, CDR2 FRNRAP. Germline trimming cut 2 bases from V and 7 bases from J; bases unmatched to any gene: 8. The length of the CDR3 is 15 residues. CDR3 DNA sequence: TGTGCTAGTGGTTTGCCCCCCCCGACAGGGAATGAGCAGTTCTTC. This gives the protein CASGLPPPTGNEQFF.

The chain couples TRBV29-1 to TRBJ2-2, with D maybe TRBD2 (5 bases). Germline CDR1 and CDR2: SQVTM and ANQGSEA. V lost 4 bases and J lost 5, with 14 bases in between. This CDR3 has 14 residues. As DNA, the CDR3 is TGCAGCGTTGCCCAGAGGGTAGGGACCGGGGAGCTGTTTTTT. This gives the protein CSVAQRVGTGELFF.